This T cell receptor beta chain was identified during a study of identical twins. The table lists this clonotype with a few counts. With template switching, a universal primer site was added, and the cDNA carried unique molecular identifiers. MiXCR, run by TCRdb on the 5' RACE reads, gives a single entry per CDR3 protein. This table has about 530,000 distinct CDR3 sequences, around 24% appearing once. Trimming cost V 3 bases and J 5 bases; bases outside gene matches: 6. The CDR3 sequence is 14 residues long. The sample was also linked to a second study, of yellow fever vaccine responses in identical twins.

The clonotype comes from a woman aged 18 to 35 in good health. J is TRBJ2-7 and V is TRBV12-3 or TRBV12-4, with 8 bases aligning to TRBD2. The specimen was CD4+ T cells sorted from blood. CDR3 loop: CASSLAGGADEQYV. Written as DNA, the CDR3 is TGTGCCAGCAGTTTGGCCGGGGGGGCTGACGAGCAGTACGTC.